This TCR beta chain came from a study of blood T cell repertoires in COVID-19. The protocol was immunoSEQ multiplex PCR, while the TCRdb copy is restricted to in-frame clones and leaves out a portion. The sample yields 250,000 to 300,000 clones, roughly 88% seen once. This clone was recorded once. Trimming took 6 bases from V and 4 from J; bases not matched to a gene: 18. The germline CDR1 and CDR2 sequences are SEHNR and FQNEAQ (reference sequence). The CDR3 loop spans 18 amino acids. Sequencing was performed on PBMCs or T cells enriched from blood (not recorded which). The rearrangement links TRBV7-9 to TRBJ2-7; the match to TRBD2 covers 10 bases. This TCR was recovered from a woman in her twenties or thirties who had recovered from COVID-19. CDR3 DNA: TGTGCCAGCAGGGGCGAGGGGTCTAGCGGGAGTGGCGGGTACGAGCAGTACTTC. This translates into CASRGEGSSGSGGYEQYF. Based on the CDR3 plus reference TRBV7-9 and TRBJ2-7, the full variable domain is DTGVSQNPRHKITKRGQNVTFRCDPISEHNRLYWYRQTLGQGPEFLTYFQNEAQLEKSRLLSDRFSAERPKGSFSTLEIQRTEQGDSAMYLCASRGEGSSGSGGYEQYFGPGTRLTVT.